The clone carrying this T cell receptor beta chain has at least ten counts. Its antigen is not known. The CDR3 is made up of 15 amino acids. The germline V gene has CDR1 GTSNPN and CDR2 SVGIG (reference sequence). The J segment lost 6 bases and the V segment lost 1 base, leaving 8 bases of the junction unmatched. This entry comes from a study of T cells in Graves' hyperthyroidism and ophthalmopathy. About the research overall: Before any treatment, at initial diagnosis, peripheral blood was collected. Study-wide results and limits: Clonotypes that were expanded in thyroid above 0.001 mostly appeared in blood too.

Exclusions: uncontrolled infection, other autoimmune disease, pregnancy, lactation. Fresh 10 ml peripheral blood yielded PBMCs. RNA transcripts yielded amplified TCR beta CDR3 regions. The TCR CDR3 was amplified in a first-round RT-PCR using the HTBI primer set. MiXCR, applied by TCRdb to the multiplex PCR reads, yields one record per CDR3 protein. Here the sample spans approximately 370,000 distinct CDR3 sequences, approximately 18% being singletons. The genes are TRBV30 and TRBJ1-2; 10 bases fit TRBD1. Material for sequencing was blood. The sequence came from a woman aged 30 to 39 with Graves' hyperthyroidism that later progressed to Graves' ophthalmopathy. CDR3 in DNA: TGTGCCTGGAGTGGAAGACAGGGGGCTATGCATGGCTACACCTTC. It is translated as CAWSGRQGAMHGYTF.